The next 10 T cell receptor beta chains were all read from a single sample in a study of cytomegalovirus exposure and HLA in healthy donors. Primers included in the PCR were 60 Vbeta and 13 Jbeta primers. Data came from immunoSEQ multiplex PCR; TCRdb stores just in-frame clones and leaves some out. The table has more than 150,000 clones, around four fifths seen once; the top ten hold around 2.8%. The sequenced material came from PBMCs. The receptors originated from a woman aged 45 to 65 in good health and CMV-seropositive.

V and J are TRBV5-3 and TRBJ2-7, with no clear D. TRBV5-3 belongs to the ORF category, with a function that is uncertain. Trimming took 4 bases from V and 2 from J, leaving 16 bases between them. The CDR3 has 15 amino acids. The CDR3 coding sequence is TGTGCCAGAAGCCCGTTGGGCGCTGCCGCCTACGAGCAGTACTTC. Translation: CARSPLGAAAYEQYF.

In nucleotides, the CDR3 is TGTGCCATAAAGACAGGGTCCGGGGGTGAGCAGTTCTTC. It is translated as CAIKTGSGGEQFF. V and J are TRBV6-1 and TRBJ2-1; possible D gene TRBD1, 7 bases. The length of the CDR3 is 13 residues. The V gene lost 10 bases and the J gene lost 9 bases, with 19 bases spanning the gap. The V gene's germline CDR1 is MNHNS and CDR2 SASEGT.

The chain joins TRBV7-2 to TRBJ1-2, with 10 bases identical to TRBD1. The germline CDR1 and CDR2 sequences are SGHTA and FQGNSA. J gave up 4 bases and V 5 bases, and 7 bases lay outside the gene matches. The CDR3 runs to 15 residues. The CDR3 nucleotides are TGTGCCAGCAGCCCCGAGACAGGGGGCAGCTATGGCTACACCTTC. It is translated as CASSPETGGSYGYTF.

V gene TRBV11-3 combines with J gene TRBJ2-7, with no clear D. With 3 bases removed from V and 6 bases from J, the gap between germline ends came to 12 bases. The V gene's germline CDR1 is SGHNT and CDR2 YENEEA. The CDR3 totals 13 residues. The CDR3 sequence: CASSLTRSSEQYF. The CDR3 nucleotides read TGTGCCAGCAGCTTGACCAGGTCTTCCGAGCAGTACTTC. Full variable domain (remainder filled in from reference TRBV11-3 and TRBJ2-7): EAGVVQSPRYKIIEKKQPVAFWCNPISGHNTLYWYLQNLGQGPELLIRYENEEAVDDSQLPKDRFSAERLKGVDSTLKIQPAELGDSAVYLCASSLTRSSEQYFGPGTRLTVT.

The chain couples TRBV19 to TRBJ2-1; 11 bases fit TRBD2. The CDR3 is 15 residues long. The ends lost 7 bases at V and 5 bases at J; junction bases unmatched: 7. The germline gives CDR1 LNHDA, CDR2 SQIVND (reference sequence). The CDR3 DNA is TGTGCCAGTACCTTACTAGCGGGGGTTAACAATGAGCAGTTCTTC. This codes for CASTLLAGVNNEQFF. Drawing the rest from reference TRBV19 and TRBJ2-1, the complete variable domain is DGGITQSPKYLFRKEGQNVTLSCEQNLNHDAMYWYRQDPGQGLRLIYYSQIVNDFQKGDIAEGYSVSREKKESFPLTVTSAQKNPTAFYLCASTLLAGVNNEQFFGPGTRLTVL.

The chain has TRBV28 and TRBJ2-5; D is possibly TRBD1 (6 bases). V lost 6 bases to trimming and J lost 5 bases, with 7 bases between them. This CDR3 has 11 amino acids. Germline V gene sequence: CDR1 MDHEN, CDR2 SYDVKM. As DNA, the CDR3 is TGTGCCAGCAGGGACAGTGAGACCCAGTACTTC. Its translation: CASRDSETQYF.

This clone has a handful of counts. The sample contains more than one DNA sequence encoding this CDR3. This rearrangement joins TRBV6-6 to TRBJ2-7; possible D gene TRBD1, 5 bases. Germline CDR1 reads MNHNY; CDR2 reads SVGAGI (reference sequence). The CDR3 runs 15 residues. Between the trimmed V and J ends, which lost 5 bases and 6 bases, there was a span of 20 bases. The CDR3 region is CASSRPTGSSGEQYF. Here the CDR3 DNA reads TGTGCCAGCAGTCGACCCACAGGCTCCTCGGGCGAGCAGTACTTC.

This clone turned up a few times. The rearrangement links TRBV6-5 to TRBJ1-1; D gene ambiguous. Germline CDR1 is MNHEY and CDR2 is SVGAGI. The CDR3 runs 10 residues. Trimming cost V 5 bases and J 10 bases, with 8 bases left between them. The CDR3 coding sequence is TGTGCCAGCAGTGAAGAGATAGCTTTCTTT. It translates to CASSEEIAFF.

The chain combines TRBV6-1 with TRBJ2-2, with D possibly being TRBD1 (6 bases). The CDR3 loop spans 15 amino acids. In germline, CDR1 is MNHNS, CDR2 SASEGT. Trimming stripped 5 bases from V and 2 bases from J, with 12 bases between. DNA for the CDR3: TGTGCCAGCAGTAGTGGGGGCGCAAACACCGGGGAGCTGTTTTTT. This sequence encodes CASSSGGANTGELFF.

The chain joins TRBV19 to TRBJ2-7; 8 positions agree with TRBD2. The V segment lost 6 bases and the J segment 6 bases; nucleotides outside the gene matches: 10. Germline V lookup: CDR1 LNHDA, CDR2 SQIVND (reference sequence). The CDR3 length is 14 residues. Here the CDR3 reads CASSRVAGPSEQYF. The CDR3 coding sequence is TGTGCCAGTAGCAGAGTAGCGGGGCCCAGCGAGCAGTACTTC. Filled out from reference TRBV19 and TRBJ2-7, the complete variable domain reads DGGITQSPKYLFRKEGQNVTLSCEQNLNHDAMYWYRQDPGQGLRLIYYSQIVNDFQKGDIAEGYSVSREKKESFPLTVTSAQKNPTAFYLCASSRVAGPSEQYFGPGTRLTVT.